The 4 T cell receptor beta chains given below trace back to one sample, sequenced in a study of T cell responses to AZD1222 COVID-19 vaccine. Libraries were prepared by immunoSEQ multiplex PCR; TCRdb keeps only in-frame clonotypes and omits some of them. The sample has about 78,000 clones; about 82% are singletons. Sequences were derived from peripheral blood, sampled on day 0 of AZD1222 vaccination. The origin of the receptors is an adult in good health.

V gene TRBV7-2 combines with J gene TRBJ2-7; 7 bases are shared with TRBD2. Trimming cost V 1 base and J 5 bases; bases outside gene matches: 8. The CDR3 spans 15 residues. Germline lookup yields CDR1 SGHTA and CDR2 FQGNSA. The CDR3 coding sequence is TGTGCCAGCAGCTTAGGCGGGAGAGGTGTCGACGAGCAGTACTTC. It translates to CASSLGGRGVDEQYF.

The chain carries TRBV7-2 and TRBJ1-5; D unresolved. Trimming left V 1 base short and J 6 bases short, with 13 bases between. The CDR3 covers 15 residues. The germline V gene has CDR1 SGHTA and CDR2 FQGNSA. Here the CDR3 reads CASSLGGVSSQPQHF. The CDR3 DNA follows: TGTGCCAGCAGCTTAGGTGGAGTAAGTTCTCAGCCCCAGCATTTT. The full variable domain, with the rest looked up from reference TRBV7-2 and TRBJ1-5, is GAGVSQSPSNKVTEKGKDVELRCDPISGHTALYWYRQSLGQGLEFLIYFQGNSAPDKSGLPSDRFSAERTGGSVSTLTIQRTQQEDSAVYLCASSLGGVSSQPQHFGDGTRLSIL.

V usage is TRBV5-1 and J usage is TRBJ2-1; D remains ambiguous. This CDR3 has 13 amino acids. CDR1 SGHRS and CDR2 YFSETQ come from the germline V gene. V dropped 5 bases and J dropped 10 bases, with 16 bases sitting between them. CDR3 sequence: CASSWPRAEEQFF. In DNA, the CDR3 is TGCGCCAGCAGTTGGCCTAGGGCCGAAGAGCAGTTCTTC. The full variable domain, rest sourced from reference TRBV5-1 and TRBJ2-1, is KAGVTQTPRYLIKTRGQQVTLSCSPISGHRSVSWYQQTPGQGLQFLFEYFSETQRNKGNFPGRFSGRQFSNSRSEMNVSTLELGDSALYLCASSWPRAEEQFFGPGTRLTVL.

The chain couples TRBV19 to TRBJ1-5; the match to TRBD1 covers 7 bases. The CDR3 has 14 residues. Germline V lookup: CDR1 LNHDA, CDR2 SQIVND (reference sequence). J lost 3 bases, V lost 10 bases, and 9 bases had no gene match. This chain's CDR3 is CATRDSTINQPQHF. CDR3 in DNA: TGTGCCACTAGGGACAGTACGATCAATCAGCCCCAGCATTTT. Supplemented by reference TRBV19 and TRBJ1-5, the full variable domain reads DGGITQSPKYLFRKEGQNVTLSCEQNLNHDAMYWYRQDPGQGLRLIYYSQIVNDFQKGDIAEGYSVSREKKESFPLTVTSAQKNPTAFYLCATRDSTINQPQHFGDGTRLSIL.